The 26 T cell receptor beta chains given below trace back to one sample, sequenced in a study of T cell repertoires in ileal Crohn's disease. The time point here: neoterminal ileum biopsy at postoperative endoscopy, about 6 months after surgery. Method: immunoSEQ multiplex PCR; TCRdb's copy keeps in-frame clones and lacks some. This table has about 11,000 clones, roughly 72% appearing once. Sequences were obtained from ileal tissue. The receptors shown here come from an adult with Crohn's disease.

The rearrangement uses TRBV11-2 and TRBJ1-4; TRBD1 matches at 9 bases. V lost 1 base and J lost 8; bases outside the gene matches: 5. Germline CDR1 is SGHAT and CDR2 is FQNNGV. The length of the CDR3 is 15 residues. The CDR3, as DNA: TGTGCCAGCAGCTTAGGGGACAGGGATAGGGAAAAACTGTTTTTT. Amino acid sequence: CASSLGDRDREKLFF.

This clone was counted only a few times. The same CDR3 arises from other DNA sequences in this sample as well. The DNA of the CDR3 is TGCAGCGTTGAAGACAGGGGGAACTATGGCTACACCTTC. Protein sequence: CSVEDRGNYGYTF. The chain is built from TRBV29-1 and TRBJ1-2; 7 bases are a match to TRBD1. The CDR3 loop spans 13 amino acids. J lost 2 bases, V lost 0 bases, and 0 bases had no gene match. The germline gives CDR1 SQVTM, CDR2 ANQGSEA.

There are a few counts of this clone. V gene TRBV7-6 combines with J gene TRBJ2-3; D not certain. Trimming removed 6 bases at V and 1 base at J, with 5 bases between. The CDR3 length is 12 residues. The germline gives CDR1 SGHVS, CDR2 FNYEAQ. The CDR3 DNA is TGTGCCAGCAGTCCGGGCACAGATACGCAGTATTTT. Protein: CASSPGTDTQYF. The whole variable domain, remainder taken from reference TRBV7-6 and TRBJ2-3, is GAGVSQSPRYKVTKRGQDVALRCDPISGHVSLYWYRQALGQGPEFLTYFNYEAQQDKSGLPNDRFSAERPEGSISTLTIQRTEQRDSAMYRCASSPGTDTQYFGPGTRLTVL.

V and J are TRBV7-8 and TRBJ2-7; D unclear. Per the germline V gene, CDR1 is SGHVS and CDR2 is FQNEAQ. This CDR3 contains 12 residues. Trimming shortened V by 2 bases and J by 6 bases, and 8 bases separated the two germline ends. Here the CDR3 reads CASSLLPLEQYF. DNA for the CDR3: TGTGCCAGCAGCTTACTCCCCCTCGAGCAGTACTTC.

This clone appeared a single time. V and J are TRBV27 and TRBJ2-2, with D perhaps TRBD1 (5 bases). Trimming shortened V by 6 bases and J by 2 bases, and 13 bases separated the two germline ends. Germline loops: CDR1 MNHEY, CDR2 SMNVEV (reference sequence). The CDR3 is made up of 15 amino acids. CDR3 bases: TGTGCCAGCAGACCCCTGCAGGGTAACACCGGGGAGCTGTTTTTT. Protein sequence: CASRPLQGNTGELFF.

The chain joins TRBV10-2 to TRBJ2-7, with TRBD2 matching over 13 bases. V shed 8 bases and J 3 bases; nucleotides not matched to a gene: 4. The CDR3 has 14 residues. The V gene's germline CDR1 is WSHSY and CDR2 SAAADI. The CDR3 sequence: CASATSGRGYEQYF. The CDR3 DNA reads TGCGCCAGCGCAACTAGCGGGAGGGGCTACGAGCAGTACTTC.

The gene calls are TRBV9 and TRBJ2-5; the D is unclear. The CDR3 spans 14 residues. The germline CDR1 and CDR2 sequences are SGDLS and YYNGEE. V was pared by 2 bases and J by 2 bases, with 10 bases between. The CDR3 nucleotides read TGTGCCAGCAGCGTCGCGGTTTGGCAAGAGACCCAGTACTTC. Translation: CASSVAVWQETQYF.

This clone was found once. The V call is TRBV5-1, the J call TRBJ2-1; TRBD2 matches at 10 bases. Per the germline V gene, CDR1 is SGHRS and CDR2 is YFSETQ. The CDR3 has 15 amino acids. V gave up 2 bases and J gave up 8 bases; unmatched junction bases: 7. CDR3 sequence (DNA): TGCGCCAGCAGCTTTAGACTAGCGGGTCGGGATGAGCAGTTCTTC. Amino acids: CASSFRLAGRDEQFF.

In its sample, this clone was seen a few times. This sequence joins TRBV5-1 and TRBJ2-7; D is ambiguous. Germline CDR1 SGHRS, CDR2 YFSETQ. Trimming left V 2 bases short and J 2 bases short, with 11 bases between. This CDR3 has 14 residues. In DNA, the CDR3 is TGCGCCAGCAGCTTCCGAGGCAGTACCTACGAGCAGTACTTC. Translation gives CASSFRGSTYEQYF.

The chain has TRBV5-5 and TRBJ1-1; D is possibly TRBD1 (5 bases). Germline V gives CDR1 SGHKS, CDR2 YYEKEE (reference sequence). The CDR3 covers 12 residues. Trimming took 4 bases from V and 7 from J, leaving 11 bases between them. CDR3 protein: CASSPRRGEAFF. CDR3 DNA: TGTGCCAGCAGCCCGAGGAGGGGTGAAGCTTTCTTT.

This clone has only a few counts. Other DNA sequences in the sample encode the same CDR3. The J gene is TRBJ1-5, the V gene TRBV18, with TRBD1 matching 8 bases. The CDR3 is 13 residues long. The germline V gene has CDR1 KGHSH and CDR2 LQKENI. The V gene end was trimmed by 3 bases and the J gene end by 8 bases; junction bases not matched to a gene: 3. CDR3 DNA sequence: TGTGCCAGCTCACCTCAGGGGGCCGAGCCCCAGCATTTT. Translated: CASSPQGAEPQHF. Combining the CDR3 with reference TRBV18 and TRBJ1-5 gives the whole variable domain NAGVMQNPRHLVRRRGQEARLRCSPMKGHSHVYWYRQLPEEGLKFMVYLQKENIIDESGMPKERFSAEFPKEGPSILRIQQVVRGDSAAYFCASSPQGAEPQHFGDGTRLSIL.

The chain has TRBV19 and TRBJ2-6; a possible D gene is TRBD1 (6 bases). Trimming cost V 6 bases and J 4 bases, with 13 bases left between them. This CDR3 has 15 residues. In germline, CDR1 is LNHDA, CDR2 SQIVND (reference sequence). The CDR3 here is CASSRTGIGANVLTF. The CDR3 coding sequence is TGTGCCAGTAGCCGAACAGGGATCGGGGCCAACGTCCTGACTTTC.

V gene TRBV6-5 combines with J gene TRBJ1-5; 8 nucleotides align to TRBD1. Germline CDR1 MNHEY, CDR2 SVGAGI. Trimming removed 6 bases from V and 1 base from J; junction bases left unmatched: 5. The CDR3 covers 15 residues. The CDR3 loop is CASRLGQGSNQPQHF. As DNA, the CDR3 is TGTGCCAGCAGACTCGGACAGGGCAGCAATCAGCCCCAGCATTTT.

This chain connects TRBV28 to TRBJ2-3, with D possibly TRBD1 on 6 matching bases. V was cut by 2 bases and J by 4 bases, with 10 bases left in between. The CDR3 consists of 14 residues. Germline CDR1 is MDHEN and CDR2 is SYDVKM. CDR3 residues: CASSLVRGSDTQYF. The CDR3 DNA sequence: TGTGCCAGCAGTTTAGTCAGGGGCTCAGATACGCAGTATTTT.

The J gene is TRBJ2-7, the V gene TRBV5-4, with 8 bases that match TRBD2. J gave up 2 bases and V 6 bases, and 13 bases lay outside the gene matches. Germline V CDR1 and CDR2: SGHNT, YYREEE (reference sequence). The CDR3 extends over 16 amino acids. The CDR3 loop is CASTTSGGLPTYEQYF. The CDR3 coding sequence is TGTGCCAGCACTACCTCGGGGGGGCTGCCAACCTACGAGCAGTACTTC.

J is TRBJ1-5 and V is TRBV5-6, with D maybe TRBD1 (5 bases). Germline V CDR1 and CDR2: SGHDT, YYEEEE. The ends were cut back, 0 bases at V and 3 bases at J, with 10 bases in the middle. This CDR3 is built from 15 residues. The CDR3 protein is CASSLGGLTNQPQHF. The CDR3 coding sequence is TGTGCCAGCAGCTTGGGGGGACTTACCAATCAGCCCCAGCATTTT. The full variable domain, completed using reference TRBV5-6 and TRBJ1-5, is DAGVTQSPTHLIKTRGQQVTLRCSPKSGHDTVSWYQQALGQGPQFIFQYYEEEERQRGNFPDRFSGHQFPNYSSELNVNALLLGDSALYLCASSLGGLTNQPQHFGDGTRLSIL.

The V and J genes are TRBV14 and TRBJ1-2; possibly TRBD1 for D (5 bases). Germline-derived CDR1 and CDR2 are SGHDN and FVKESK. CDR3 length: 15 residues. V was trimmed by 4 bases and J by 2 bases, leaving 14 bases between them. For the CDR3, the DNA is TGTGCCAGCAGCCCTGGCCTGCCAGGGAACTATGGCTACACCTTC. It encodes CASSPGLPGNYGYTF.

V usage is TRBV27 and J usage is TRBJ2-2; 9 nucleotides agree with TRBD1. This CDR3 has 15 residues. Unmatched junction bases numbered 7, after V lost 6 bases and J lost 5 bases. Looked up from germline, CDR1 is MNHEY and CDR2 is SMNVEV (reference sequence). The CDR3 DNA is TGTGCCAGCAGGAACGACAGGGGGGGAACCGGGGAGCTGTTTTTT. It is translated as CASRNDRGGTGELFF.

The genes are TRBV6-5 and TRBJ1-2; D gene unclear. The germline V gene encodes CDR1 MNHEY and CDR2 SVGAGI. V lost 6 bases, J lost 8 bases, and 16 bases lay in between. This CDR3 comprises 13 residues. The CDR3 reads CASSNQVIGGYTF. In DNA form, the CDR3 reads TGTGCCAGCAGCAACCAGGTGATCGGAGGCTACACCTTC.

The sample holds a few counts of this clone. The V and J genes are TRBV7-9 and TRBJ1-1; D gene uncertain. V lost 5 bases, J lost 11 bases, and 15 bases lay in between. The V gene's germline CDR1 is SEHNR and CDR2 FQNEAQ (reference sequence). The CDR3 is 12 residues long. The CDR3 region is CASSPGGGEAFF. In nucleotides, the CDR3 is TGTGCCAGCAGCCCGGGAGGTGGGGAGGCTTTCTTT.

The chain is built from TRBV6-4 and TRBJ2-2, with a weak D call TRBD1 (6 bases). Trimming took off 0 bases at V and 1 base at J, with 9 bases between the two ends. This CDR3 spans 16 amino acids. Looked up from germline, CDR1 is MRHNA and CDR2 is SNTAGT. CDR3 nucleotides: TGTGCCAGCAGTGACTCTGAGGGACAGAACACCGGGGAGCTGTTTTTT. Residues: CASSDSEGQNTGELFF.

The sample holds a few counts of this clone. The chain uses TRBV7-6 and TRBJ2-1; 10 nucleotides agree with TRBD2. Germline-derived CDR1 and CDR2 are SGHVS and FNYEAQ. V shed 5 bases and J 6 bases; nucleotides not matched to a gene: 7. The CDR3 spans 15 residues. Here the CDR3 DNA reads TGTGCCAGCAGCGCCCTAAGCGGGAGGGCCAATGAGCAGTTCTTC. Its protein is CASSALSGRANEQFF. Full variable domain (outside the CDR3, taken from reference TRBV7-6 and TRBJ2-1): GAGVSQSPRYKVTKRGQDVALRCDPISGHVSLYWYRQALGQGPEFLTYFNYEAQQDKSGLPNDRFSAERPEGSISTLTIQRTEQRDSAMYRCASSALSGRANEQFFGPGTRLTVL.

The CDR3 nucleotides are TGTGCCAGCAGTTACGGACAGGGCCCCTACGAGCAGTACTTC. Amino acids: CASSYGQGPYEQYF. The chain carries TRBV6-5 and TRBJ2-7, with 8 bases aligning to TRBD1. Germline CDR1 and CDR2: MNHEY and SVGAGI. The CDR3 is 14 amino acids. The J segment lost 2 bases and the V segment lost 2 bases, leaving 2 bases of the junction unmatched.

The chain links TRBV28 to TRBJ1-5, with D unclear. CDR1 and CDR2 from the germline V gene are MDHEN and SYDVKM. Trimming removed 4 bases at V and 7 bases at J, with 11 bases between. The CDR3 sequence is 13 residues long. CDR3: CASSSEWRQPQHF. The CDR3, as DNA: TGTGCCAGCAGTTCAGAATGGAGGCAGCCCCAGCATTTT.

The V gene is TRBV14, the J gene TRBJ2-1, with a tentative D call TRBD1 (5 bases). CDR1 SGHDN and CDR2 FVKESK come from the germline V gene. Trimming removed 1 base from V and 5 bases from J, with 9 bases in between. The CDR3 is 14 amino acids. This CDR3 is CASSQVGRNNEQFF. The CDR3 nucleotides are TGTGCCAGCAGCCAAGTGGGGCGAAACAATGAGCAGTTCTTC.

The V gene is TRBV28, the J gene TRBJ2-7; 8 bases are shared with TRBD1. The germline V gene encodes CDR1 MDHEN and CDR2 SYDVKM. The J segment lost 3 bases and the V segment lost 3 bases, leaving 10 bases of the junction unmatched. The CDR3 consists of 16 residues. The CDR3 spells CASSFLRGQGYYEQYF. The CDR3 DNA sequence: TGTGCCAGCAGTTTTCTGAGAGGACAGGGTTACTACGAGCAGTACTTC.